Listed here is a single T cell receptor beta chain. J lost 6 bases, V lost 4 bases, and 9 bases had no gene match. The germline gives CDR1 LGHNA, CDR2 YNFKEQ. This CDR3 region has 15 residues. Original handling: Estimates of nucleated cell counts were drawn from the amplification of reference gene primers. TCRdb keeps only in-frame clones here, not all; method: immunoSEQ multiplex PCR. The V and J calls and the clone size are those of that table, but D and trimming were determined from the DNA. Among roughly 330,000 clones listed, 70% to 90% were seen once. This record belongs to a study of blood T cell repertoires in COVID-19. In the study overall: Samples representing acute and convalescent COVID-19 were sourced from the United States, Italy and Spain. PBMCs, B-cell-depleted T cells, or T cells provided the cDNA or gDNA that made up the material.

The clonotype comes from a man aged 18 to 29 who had recovered from COVID-19. Sequencing input: peripheral blood. This chain joins TRBV4-2 and TRBJ1-1; 9 bases are shared with TRBD1. Here the CDR3 reads CASSRTGTGLAEAFF. DNA for the CDR3: TGTGCCAGCAGCCGGACCGGGACAGGGCTCGCTGAAGCTTTCTTT.